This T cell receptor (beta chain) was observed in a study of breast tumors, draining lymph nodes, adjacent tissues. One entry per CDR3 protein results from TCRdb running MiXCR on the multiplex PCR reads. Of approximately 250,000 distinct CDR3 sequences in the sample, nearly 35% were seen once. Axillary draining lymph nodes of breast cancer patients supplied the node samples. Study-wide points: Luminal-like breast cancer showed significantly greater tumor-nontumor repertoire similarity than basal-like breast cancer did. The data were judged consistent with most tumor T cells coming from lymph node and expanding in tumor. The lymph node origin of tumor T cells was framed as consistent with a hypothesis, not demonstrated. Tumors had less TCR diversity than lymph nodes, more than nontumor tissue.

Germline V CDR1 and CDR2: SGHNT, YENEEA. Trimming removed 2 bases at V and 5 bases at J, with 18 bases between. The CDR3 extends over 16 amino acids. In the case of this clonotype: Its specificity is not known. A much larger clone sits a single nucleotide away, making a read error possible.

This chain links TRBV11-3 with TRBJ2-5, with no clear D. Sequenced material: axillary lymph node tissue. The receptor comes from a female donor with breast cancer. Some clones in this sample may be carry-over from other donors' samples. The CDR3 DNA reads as TGTGCCAGCAGCTTACTCCGACCGGCACTCGGGGAGACCCAGTACTTC. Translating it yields CASSLLRPALGETQYF.